These T cell receptor beta chains were read from a single sample in a study of OX40 agonist ivuxolimab in advanced cancers. Clones were sequenced by immunoSEQ multiplex PCR, and TCRdb holds only the in-frame ones, with some missing. The sample contains around 68,000 clones, around 86% of which appear only once. The sample here was CD4+ or CD8+ T cells sorted from blood, taken in a trial of the OX40 agonist ivuxolimab. These TCRs come from an adult with an advanced solid tumor such as melanoma, head and neck, liver or kidney cancer. CDR3s include the opening cysteine and the closing phenylalanine or tryptophan. D genes are given only for firm matches. Clone size, where shown, is once, few, many, or a class for clones that have expanded.

J gene | V gene | clone size | D gene | CDR3 DNA | CDR3 protein
TRBJ2-1 | TRBV9 | - | TRBD2 | TGTGCCAGCAGCGTAGAGTCCAGCGGGGGGGCCGATGAGCAGTTCTTC | CASSVESSGGADEQFF
TRBJ2-7 | TRBV7-3 | - | TRBD2 | TGTGCCAGCAGCGCTAGCGGGGGGTACGAGCAGTACTTC | CASSASGGYEQYF
TRBJ2-5 | TRBV6-5 | once | - | TGTGCCAGCAGTTACTCCAACCAAGAGACCCAGTACTTC | CASSYSNQETQYF
TRBJ2-3 | TRBV18 | - | TRBD2 | TGTGCCAGCTCACCACAGATTCCCGGGACTAGCCCAGATACGCAGTATTTT | CASSPQIPGTSPDTQYF
TRBJ2-7 | TRBV10-2 | few | - | TGCGCCAGCAGTGAGTTTGGTGAGCAGTACTTC | CASSEFGEQYF
TRBJ1-2 | TRBV28 | - | - | TGTGCCAGTTCGGACCGCTACTATGGCTACACCTTC | CASSDRYYGYTF
TRBJ2-5 | TRBV7-8 | - | - | TGTGCCAGCAGCCGGGGCGGGTCCCAAGAGACCCAGTACTTC | CASSRGGSQETQYF
TRBJ1-5 | TRBV18 | - | TRBD1 | TGTGCCAGCTCACCATCATCTTGGGCAGGGGGCGTCGGGGGTCAGCCCCAGCATTTT | CASSPSSWAGGVGGQPQHF
TRBJ1-5 | TRBV4-1 | - | - | TGCGCCAGCAGCAAGGCAGGGGAAGACAATCAGCCCCAGCATTTT | CASSKAGEDNQPQHF
TRBJ2-2 | TRBV18 | - | TRBD2 | TGTGCCAGCTCACCACGTGGAGCGGGGGGGATCTCCGGGGAGCTGTTTTTT | CASSPRGAGGISGELFF
TRBJ2-1 | TRBV4-1 | - | - | TGTGCCAGCAGCCAAGAGGTATACTCCTACAATGAGCAGTTCTTC | CASSQEVYSYNEQFF
TRBJ2-7 | TRBV10-3 | once | - | TGTGCCATCAGTGAGTCAGGCAGGGCGGTGTACGAGCAGTACTTC | CAISESGRAVYEQYF
TRBJ1-1 | TRBV27 | few | - | TGTGCCAGCGCGCAACCTTGGGGGCGTTCGACTGAAGCTTTCTTT | CASAQPWGRSTEAFF
TRBJ1-1 | TRBV5-6 | - | - | TGTGCCAGCAGCTTCCTCGACAGTTACACTGAAGCTTTCTTT | CASSFLDSYTEAFF
TRBJ1-2 | TRBV11-1 | - | TRBD1 | TGTGCCAGCAGCCCCGGACAGGGGGCGACCTATGGCTACACCTTC | CASSPGQGATYGYTF
TRBJ1-1 | TRBV2 | - | TRBD1 | TGTGCCGGCCAGGGGGCAAGCACTGAAGCTTTCTTT | CAGQGASTEAFF
TRBJ2-3 | TRBV5-1 | few | - | TGCGCCAGCAGCAGACTCGGGGGAGCAGATACGCAGTATTTT | CASSRLGGADTQYF
TRBJ2-2 | TRBV7-3 | - | TRBD2 | TGTGCCAGCAGCTTAAACCCTAGCGGGGGGACTTACACCGGGGAGCTGTTTTTT | CASSLNPSGGTYTGELFF
TRBJ2-3 | TRBV15 | - | - | TGTGCCACCAGCAGAGACGGGAGCGGCCCCCGTGACGCAGATACGCAGTATTTT | CATSRDGSGPRDADTQYF
TRBJ2-3 | TRBV7-6 | - | TRBD2 | TGTGCCAGCACCCCCCTAGGAGCGGGGGGAATAGATACGCAGTATTTT | CASTPLGAGGIDTQYF